This note documents a single TCR beta chain sequence. Produced via immunoSEQ multiplex PCR; TCRdb's table is partial and in-frame only. The data show about 2.3 million clones, about 92% seen once. This entry belongs to a study of shared clonotypes between healthy human individuals. V shed 0 bases and J shed 0 bases, with 13 bases lying between them. CDR1 and CDR2 from the germline V gene are SGDLS and YYNGEE. CDR3 length: 17 amino acids. The TCR was taken from a man aged 18 to 35 in good health. Some clones in this sample may be carry-over from other donors' samples. The sample taken for sequencing was naive CD4+ T cells from PBMCs. Subset specified: CD45RA+ positively selected. The chain couples TRBV9 to TRBJ1-3, with TRBD1 as a possible D gene (5 bases). CDR3 DNA sequence: TGTGCCAGCAGCGTAGCTCCAGAGGGGAGCTCTGGAAACACCATATATTTT. Its translation is CASSVAPEGSSGNTIYF.